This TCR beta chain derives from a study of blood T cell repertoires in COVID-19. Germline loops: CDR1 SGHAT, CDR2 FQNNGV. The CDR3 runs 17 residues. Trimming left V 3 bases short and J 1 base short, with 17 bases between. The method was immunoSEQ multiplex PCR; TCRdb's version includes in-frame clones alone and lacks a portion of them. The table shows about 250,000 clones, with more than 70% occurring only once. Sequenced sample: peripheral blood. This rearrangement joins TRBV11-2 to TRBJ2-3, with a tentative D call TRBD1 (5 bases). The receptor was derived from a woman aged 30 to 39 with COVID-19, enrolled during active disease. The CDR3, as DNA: TGTGCCAGCAGCTTTATGAACAGGAAGAGTCGCACAGATACGCAGTATTTT. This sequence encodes CASSFMNRKSRTDTQYF.